The next 26 T cell receptor beta chains were all read from a single sample in a study of blood T cell repertoires in COVID-19. Method: immunoSEQ multiplex PCR; TCRdb's copy keeps in-frame clones and lacks some. The sample records a few hundred thousand clones, approximately 83% being singletons. The source material was PBMCs or T cells enriched from blood (not recorded which). Receptors were obtained from a woman aged 45-59 years who had recovered from COVID-19.

The V and J genes are TRBV5-1 and TRBJ1-1; D is unclear. The V end lost 4 bases, the J end lost 4 bases, and 11 bases lay between the germline ends. CDR3 length equals 13 residues. Germline CDR1 is SGHRS and CDR2 is YFSETQ. CDR3: CASSREGSTEAFF. The CDR3, as DNA: TGCGCCAGCAGCCGGGAAGGTAGCACTGAAGCTTTCTTT.

At least ten counts were recorded for this clone. This chain connects TRBV2 to TRBJ2-1, with 8 bases identical to TRBD1. In germline, CDR1 is SNHLY, CDR2 FYNNEI. V was clipped by 8 bases and J by 9 bases; unmatched bases: 0. This CDR3 contains 10 residues. The CDR3 here is CASGTGEQFF. The CDR3 DNA reads TGTGCCAGCGGGACAGGTGAGCAGTTCTTC.

The genes are TRBV19 and TRBJ1-1, with a possible D match to TRBD1 (5 bases). CDR1 is LNHDA, CDR2 SQIVND, per germline (reference sequence). The CDR3 has 16 amino acids. The V and J ends lost 3 bases and 3 bases respectively, with 17 bases between them. The CDR3 DNA reads TGTGCCAGTAGTATCAATGGCCTTCGGGGGGACACTGAAGCTTTCTTT. Residues: CASSINGLRGDTEAFF.

The chain recombines TRBV28 with TRBJ1-6; the D gene is possibly TRBD1 (5 bases). Trimming took off 6 bases at V and 4 bases at J, with 16 bases between the two ends. The CDR3 is made up of 16 amino acids. Germline CDR1 reads MDHEN; CDR2 reads SYDVKM. CDR3 DNA sequence: TGTGCCAGCAGAATTCCCGGGGGAGGTTATAATTCACCCCTCCACTTT. It translates to CASRIPGGGYNSPLHF.

V usage is TRBV2 and J usage is TRBJ1-6; a weak D match, TRBD1 (6 bases). Trimming pared 3 bases from V and 0 bases from J, leaving 9 bases between. The CDR3 length is 16 residues. Per germline, CDR1 SNHLY and CDR2 FYNNEI. CDR3 nucleotide sequence: TGTGCCAGCAGTGAGGACAGTTTCTCCTATAATTCACCCCTCCACTTT. Translated: CASSEDSFSYNSPLHF.

V and J are TRBV2 and TRBJ1-1, with TRBD1 matching 9 bases. Per germline, CDR1 SNHLY and CDR2 FYNNEI. With V trimmed by 6 bases and J by 10 bases, 6 bases remained unmatched. There are 12 residues in the CDR3. The CDR3 DNA sequence: TGTGCCAGCAGAGCGGGACAGGGTGGAGCTTTCTTT. Residues: CASRAGQGGAFF.

The chain has TRBV30 and TRBJ1-1; D unresolved. The germline V gene has CDR1 GTSNPN and CDR2 SVGIG (reference sequence). The CDR3 is 14 amino acids. V lost 2 bases, J lost 0 bases, and 10 bases lay in between. CDR3 nucleotides: TGTGCCTGGAGTACCCTGAGGGTGAACACTGAAGCTTTCTTT. It encodes CAWSTLRVNTEAFF. Variable domain in full (rest from reference TRBV30 and TRBJ1-1): SQTIHQWPATLVQPVGSPLSLECTVEGTSNPNLYWYRQAAGRGLQLLFYSVGIGQISSEVPQNLSASRPQDRQFILSSKKLLLSDSGFYLCAWSTLRVNTEAFFGQGTRLTVV.

About this clone itself: This sample includes further DNA sequences coding for the same CDR3. This chain links TRBV5-1 with TRBJ1-1; no firm D call. Germline CDR1 is SGHRS and CDR2 is YFSETQ. The CDR3 has 14 residues. Trimming left V 0 bases short and J 4 bases short, with 10 bases between. The chain's CDR3 is CASSLDAGGTEAFF. CDR3 DNA: TGCGCCAGCAGCTTGGACGCGGGAGGCACTGAAGCTTTCTTT. Full variable domain (remainder filled in from reference TRBV5-1 and TRBJ1-1): KAGVTQTPRYLIKTRGQQVTLSCSPISGHRSVSWYQQTPGQGLQFLFEYFSETQRNKGNFPGRFSGRQFSNSRSEMNVSTLELGDSALYLCASSLDAGGTEAFFGQGTRLTVV.

The rearrangement links TRBV3-1 (or the pseudogene TRBV3-2) to TRBJ1-2; D unclear. Trimming took 4 bases from V and 0 from J, leaving 6 bases between them. Germline-derived CDR1 and CDR2 are LGHDT and YNNKEL (reference sequence). This CDR3 has 13 residues. The CDR3 is CASSPGANYGYTF. CDR3 DNA: TGTGCCAGCAGCCCCGGAGCTAACTATGGCTACACCTTC.

The gene calls are TRBV11-3 and TRBJ2-1, with D unresolved. The CDR3 is made up of 13 amino acids. V was trimmed by 3 bases and J by 9 bases, leaving 12 bases between them. From germline, CDR1 is SGHNT and CDR2 YENEEA. CDR3 in amino acids: CASSFSAETEQFF. The CDR3 nucleotides are TGTGCCAGCAGCTTTTCCGCGGAGACTGAGCAGTTCTTC.

On this clone: Relative to the germline gene, one junction end is altered; a read error may explain this. The rearrangement uses TRBV20-1 and TRBJ1-4; TRBD1 agrees at 7 bases. This CDR3 comprises 11 residues. The V gene's germline CDR1 is DFQATT and CDR2 SNEGSKA (reference sequence). The CDR3 coding sequence is TGCAGTGCTAGGCGGGCGACAGGGTCGGTTTTT. This translates into CSARRATGSVF.

The sample holds one count of this clone. The V call is TRBV5-4, the J call TRBJ2-3, with D tentatively TRBD2 (5 bases). Trimming shortened V by 5 bases and J by 2 bases, and 12 bases separated the two germline ends. The CDR3 contains 14 residues. Germline V gene lookup returns CDR1 SGHNT and CDR2 YYREEE (reference sequence). The CDR3 DNA is TGTGCCAGCAGTGGAGCGGAGCTCACAGATACGCAGTATTTT. Translated: CASSGAELTDTQYF.

The rearrangement joins TRBV2 to TRBJ2-5; 10 nucleotides align to TRBD1. The CDR3 runs to 14 residues. With V trimmed by 10 bases and J by 2 bases, 7 bases remained unmatched. Looked up from germline, CDR1 is SNHLY and CDR2 is FYNNEI. CDR3: CATSRDRGQETQYF. In nucleotides, the CDR3 is TGTGCCACCAGCCGGGACAGGGGTCAAGAGACCCAGTACTTC.

CDR3 bases: TGTGCCAGTAGTATGATCAGGGGCACTGAAGCTTTCTTT. Translation gives CASSMIRGTEAFF. V is TRBV19 and J is TRBJ1-1, with a weak D call TRBD1 (6 bases). CDR1 LNHDA and CDR2 SQIVND come from the germline V gene (reference sequence). Trimming took off 3 bases at V and 4 bases at J, with 9 bases between the two ends. The CDR3 contains 13 residues.

This clone was counted once. This chain uses TRBV5-4 with TRBJ1-2; 9 nucleotides agree with TRBD1. The CDR3 spans 15 residues. J was trimmed by 7 bases and V by 0 bases; bases with no gene match: 7. CDR1 SGHNT and CDR2 YYREEE come from the germline V gene (reference sequence). CDR3 sequence reads: CASSLDGTGTRGYTF. The CDR3 DNA is TGTGCCAGCAGCTTGGATGGGACAGGGACGCGTGGCTACACCTTC.

The V call is TRBV19, the J call TRBJ2-2; 8 nucleotides match TRBD2. The CDR3 length is 15 residues. V lost 6 bases to trimming and J lost 3 bases; unmatched junction nucleotides: 6. The germline V gene has CDR1 LNHDA and CDR2 SQIVND (reference sequence). The chain's CDR3 is CASRVPGGHTGELFF. CDR3 nucleotide sequence: TGTGCCAGTAGAGTTCCGGGAGGGCACACCGGGGAGCTGTTTTTT.

This sequence joins TRBV7-3 and TRBJ2-3; 7 nucleotides agree with TRBD2. Germline V lookup: CDR1 SGHTA, CDR2 FQGTGA. After removal of 1 base from V and 0 bases from J, the junction contained 13 bases not matched to a gene. This CDR3 contains 19 residues. CDR3 DNA: TGTGCCAGCAGCTTAAAGGGCCTGGAGATAGCGGGTAGCACAGATACGCAGTATTTT. Amino acids: CASSLKGLEIAGSTDTQYF.

The genes are TRBV12-3 or TRBV12-4 and TRBJ2-1; a weak D match, TRBD2 (5 bases). The CDR3 length is 11 residues. The V and J ends lost 5 bases and 13 bases respectively, with 12 bases between them. CDR3 bases: TGTGCCAGCAGTCGGACTCGAGGACAGTTCTTC. Its protein product is CASSRTRGQFF.

Here the CDR3 reads CASSRPGTGNTEAFF. DNA for the CDR3: TGTGCCAGCAGTCGACCCGGGACAGGGAACACTGAAGCTTTCTTT. The chain uses TRBV6-5 and TRBJ1-1; 8 bases are a match to TRBD1. The germline V gene encodes CDR1 MNHEY and CDR2 SVGAGI. CDR3 size: 15 residues. The J segment lost 1 base and the V segment lost 5 bases, leaving 6 bases of the junction unmatched.

The chain recombines TRBV9 with TRBJ2-5; no definite D call. The CDR3 loop spans 13 amino acids. Trimming removed 7 bases at V and 2 bases at J, with 12 bases between. Germline V gives CDR1 SGDLS, CDR2 YYNGEE. DNA for the CDR3: TGTGCCAGCCCTACTCTTATTCAAGAGACCCAGTACTTC. Its protein is CASPTLIQETQYF.

This clone was picked up a small number of times. J is TRBJ2-3 and V is TRBV6-5; 7 bases fit TRBD1. Trimming at V came to 6 bases and at J to 1 base, leaving 7 bases not matched to a gene. The CDR3 totals 15 residues. The germline CDR1 and CDR2 sequences are MNHEY and SVGAGI. The CDR3 protein is CASRSGGRGTDTQYF. CDR3 in DNA: TGTGCCAGCAGATCAGGGGGTAGGGGCACAGATACGCAGTATTTT.

V gene TRBV4-2 combines with J gene TRBJ1-1, with D uncertain. From germline, CDR1 is LGHNA and CDR2 YNFKEQ. The ends were cut back, 0 bases at V and 5 bases at J, with 7 bases in the middle. The CDR3 has 13 residues. The CDR3 loop is CASSQEPGTEAFF. The CDR3 region has the DNA TGTGCCAGCAGCCAAGAACCGGGTACTGAAGCTTTCTTT.

The chain joins TRBV27 to TRBJ1-1, with D unclear. Germline V lookup: CDR1 MNHEY, CDR2 SMNVEV (reference sequence). The CDR3 consists of 13 residues. V lost 6 bases and J 6 bases, leaving 14 bases between the germline ends. In DNA form, the CDR3 reads TGTGCCAGCAGGCGTGTGACTAGGTCTGAAGCTTTCTTT. This gives the protein CASRRVTRSEAFF.

This chain joins TRBV13 and TRBJ2-2; TRBD1 is a possible D gene (6 bases). Deletions cut 5 bases from V and 4 bases from J, with 11 bases between. The CDR3 spans 14 residues. Looked up from germline, CDR1 is PRHDT and CDR2 is FYEKMQ (reference sequence). CDR3 in DNA: TGTGCCAGCAGCCGAGGACAGATCACCGGGGAGCTGTTTTTT. Its protein is CASSRGQITGELFF.

This CDR3 is CASSRSSKGYEQYF. Written as DNA, the CDR3 is TGCGCCAGCAGTCGGTCTAGCAAGGGTTACGAGCAGTACTTC. This rearrangement joins TRBV10-1 to TRBJ2-7; D is perhaps TRBD2 (5 bases). The length of the CDR3 is 14 residues. Trimming cost V 5 bases and J 4 bases, with 15 bases left between them. CDR1 is WNHNN, CDR2 SYGVQD, per germline (reference sequence).

J is TRBJ2-7 and V is TRBV2; D is undetermined. Germline lookup yields CDR1 SNHLY and CDR2 FYNNEI. Trimming removed 7 bases at V and 1 base at J, with 5 bases between. The CDR3 loop spans 11 amino acids. The CDR3 spells CASTGSYEQYF. In DNA, the CDR3 is TGTGCCAGCACCGGGTCCTACGAGCAGTACTTC.